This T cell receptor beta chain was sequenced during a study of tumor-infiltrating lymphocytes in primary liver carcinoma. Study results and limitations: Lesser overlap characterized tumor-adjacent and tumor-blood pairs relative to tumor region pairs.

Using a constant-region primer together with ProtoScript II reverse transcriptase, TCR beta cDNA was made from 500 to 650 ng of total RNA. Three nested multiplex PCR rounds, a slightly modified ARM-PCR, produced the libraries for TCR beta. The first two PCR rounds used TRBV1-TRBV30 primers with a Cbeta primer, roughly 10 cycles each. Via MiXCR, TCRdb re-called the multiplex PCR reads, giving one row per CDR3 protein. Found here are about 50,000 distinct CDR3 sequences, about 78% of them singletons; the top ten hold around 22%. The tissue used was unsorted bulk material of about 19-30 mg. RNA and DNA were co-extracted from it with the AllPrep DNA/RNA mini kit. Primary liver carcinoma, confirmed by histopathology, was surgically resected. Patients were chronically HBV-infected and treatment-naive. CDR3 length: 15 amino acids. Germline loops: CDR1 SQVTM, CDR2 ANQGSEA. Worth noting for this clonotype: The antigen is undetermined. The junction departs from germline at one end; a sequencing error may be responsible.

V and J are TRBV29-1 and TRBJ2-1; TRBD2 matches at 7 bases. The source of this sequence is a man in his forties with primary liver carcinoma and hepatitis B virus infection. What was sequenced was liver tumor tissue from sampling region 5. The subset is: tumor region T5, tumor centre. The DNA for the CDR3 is TGCAGCGTTGGGGGTCCAGCGCGGGAGAGCTATGAGCAGCTCTTC. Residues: CSVGGPARESYEQLF.